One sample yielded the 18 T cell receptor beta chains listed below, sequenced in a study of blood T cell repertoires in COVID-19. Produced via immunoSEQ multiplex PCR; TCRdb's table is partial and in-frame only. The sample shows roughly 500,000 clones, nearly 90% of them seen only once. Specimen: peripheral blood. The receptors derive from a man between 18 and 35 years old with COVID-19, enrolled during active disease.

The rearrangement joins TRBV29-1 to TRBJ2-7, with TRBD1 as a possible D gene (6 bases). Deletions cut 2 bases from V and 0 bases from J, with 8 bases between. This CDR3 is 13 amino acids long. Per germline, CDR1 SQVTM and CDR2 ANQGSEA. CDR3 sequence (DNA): TGCAGCGTTGAACGGGACACCTCCTACGAGCAGTACTTC. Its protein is CSVERDTSYEQYF.

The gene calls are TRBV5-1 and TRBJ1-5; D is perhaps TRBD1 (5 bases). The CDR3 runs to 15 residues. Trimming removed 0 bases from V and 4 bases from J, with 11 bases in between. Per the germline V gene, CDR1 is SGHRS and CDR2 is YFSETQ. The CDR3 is CASSLDGGGNQPQHF. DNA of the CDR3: TGCGCCAGCAGCTTGGATGGGGGAGGTAATCAGCCCCAGCATTTT. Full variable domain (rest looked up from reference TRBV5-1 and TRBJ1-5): KAGVTQTPRYLIKTRGQQVTLSCSPISGHRSVSWYQQTPGQGLQFLFEYFSETQRNKGNFPGRFSGRQFSNSRSEMNVSTLELGDSALYLCASSLDGGGNQPQHFGDGTRLSIL.

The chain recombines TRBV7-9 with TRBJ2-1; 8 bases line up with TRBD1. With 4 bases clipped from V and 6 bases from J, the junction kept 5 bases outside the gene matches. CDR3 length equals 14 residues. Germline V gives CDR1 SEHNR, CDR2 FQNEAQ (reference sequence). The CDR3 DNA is TGTGCCAGCAGCTCCGGGACAGGTGTCAATGAGCAGTTCTTC. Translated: CASSSGTGVNEQFF.

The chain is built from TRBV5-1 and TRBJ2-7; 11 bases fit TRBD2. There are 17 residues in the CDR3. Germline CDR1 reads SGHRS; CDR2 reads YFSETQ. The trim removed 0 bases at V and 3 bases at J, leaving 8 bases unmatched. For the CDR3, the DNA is TGCGCCAGCAGCTTGGCACTACTAGCGGGAGACCACTACGAGCAGTACTTC. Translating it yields CASSLALLAGDHYEQYF.

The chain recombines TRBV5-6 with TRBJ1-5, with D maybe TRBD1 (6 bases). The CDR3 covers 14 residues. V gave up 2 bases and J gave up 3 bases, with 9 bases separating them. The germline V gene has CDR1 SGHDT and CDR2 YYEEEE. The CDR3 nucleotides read TGTGCCAGCAGCTTCCAGGGGTACAATCAGCCCCAGCATTTT. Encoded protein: CASSFQGYNQPQHF.

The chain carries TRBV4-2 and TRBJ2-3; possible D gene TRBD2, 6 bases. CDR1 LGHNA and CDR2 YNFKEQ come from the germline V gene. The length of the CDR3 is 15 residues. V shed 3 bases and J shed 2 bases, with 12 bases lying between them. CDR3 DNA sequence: TGTGCCAGCAGCCACGCCGGGACTTCCACAGATACGCAGTATTTT. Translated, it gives CASSHAGTSTDTQYF.

CDR3 bases: TGTGCCAGCAGTTACACTAGGCCCGGATTGTACAATGAGCAGTTCTTC. Its protein product is CASSYTRPGLYNEQFF. The chain links TRBV5-6 to TRBJ2-1, with a weak D call TRBD2 (5 bases). The V end was cut by 5 bases, the J end by 4 bases, with 19 bases between. This CDR3 is 16 amino acids long. Germline-derived CDR1 and CDR2 are SGHDT and YYEEEE.

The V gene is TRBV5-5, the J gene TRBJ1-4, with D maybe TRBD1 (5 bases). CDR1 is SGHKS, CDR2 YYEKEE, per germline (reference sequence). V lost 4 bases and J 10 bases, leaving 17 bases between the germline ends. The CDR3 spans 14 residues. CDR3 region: CASSLDYNRGKLFF. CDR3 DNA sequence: TGTGCCAGCAGCCTGGACTACAATAGGGGAAAACTGTTTTTT.

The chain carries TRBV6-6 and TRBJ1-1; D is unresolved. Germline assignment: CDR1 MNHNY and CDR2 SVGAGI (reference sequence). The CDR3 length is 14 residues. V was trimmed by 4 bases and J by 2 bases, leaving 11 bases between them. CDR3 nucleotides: TGTGCCAGCAGTTCCCGGGAACGAAACACTGAAGCTTTCTTT. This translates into CASSSRERNTEAFF.

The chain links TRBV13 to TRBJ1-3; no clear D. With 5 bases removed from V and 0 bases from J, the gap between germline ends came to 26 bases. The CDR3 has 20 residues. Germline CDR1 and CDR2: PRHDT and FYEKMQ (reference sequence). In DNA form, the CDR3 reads TGTGCCAGCAGCGCTCTCCGGGAGTCCTATCGGACCATCTCTGGAAACACCATATATTTT. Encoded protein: CASSALRESYRTISGNTIYF.

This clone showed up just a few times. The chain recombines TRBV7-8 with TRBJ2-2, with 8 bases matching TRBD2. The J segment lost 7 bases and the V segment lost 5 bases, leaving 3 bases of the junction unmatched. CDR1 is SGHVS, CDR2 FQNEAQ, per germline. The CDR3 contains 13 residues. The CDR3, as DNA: TGTGCCAGCAGCCCCGGGACTAGCGGGGAGCTGTTTTTT. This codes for CASSPGTSGELFF.

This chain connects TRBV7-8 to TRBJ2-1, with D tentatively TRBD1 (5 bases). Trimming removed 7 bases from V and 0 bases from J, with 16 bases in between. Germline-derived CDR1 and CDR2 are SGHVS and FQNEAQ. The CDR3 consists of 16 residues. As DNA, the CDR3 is TGTGCCAGCAACTCTAGGGGTCGAAGCTCCTACAATGAGCAGTTCTTC. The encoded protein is CASNSRGRSSYNEQFF.

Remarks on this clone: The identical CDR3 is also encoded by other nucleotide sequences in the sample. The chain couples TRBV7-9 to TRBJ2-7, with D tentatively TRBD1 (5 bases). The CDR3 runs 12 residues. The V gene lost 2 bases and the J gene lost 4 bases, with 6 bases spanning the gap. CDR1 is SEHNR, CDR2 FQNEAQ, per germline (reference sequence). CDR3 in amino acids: CASSLQGYEQYF. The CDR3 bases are TGTGCCAGCAGCTTACAGGGTTACGAGCAGTACTTC.

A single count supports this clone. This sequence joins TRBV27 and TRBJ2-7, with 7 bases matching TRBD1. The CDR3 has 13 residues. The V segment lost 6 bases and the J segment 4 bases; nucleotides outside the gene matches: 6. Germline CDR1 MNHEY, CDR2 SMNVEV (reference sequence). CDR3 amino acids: CASRPQGVYEQYF. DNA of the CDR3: TGTGCCAGCAGGCCGCAGGGGGTTTACGAGCAGTACTTC.

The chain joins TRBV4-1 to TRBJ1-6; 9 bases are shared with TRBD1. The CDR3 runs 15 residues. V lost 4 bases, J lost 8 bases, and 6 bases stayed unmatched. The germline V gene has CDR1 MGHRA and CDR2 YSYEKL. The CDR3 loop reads CASSPWDRADSPLHF. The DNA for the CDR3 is TGCGCCAGCAGCCCCTGGGACAGGGCTGATTCACCCCTCCACTTT.

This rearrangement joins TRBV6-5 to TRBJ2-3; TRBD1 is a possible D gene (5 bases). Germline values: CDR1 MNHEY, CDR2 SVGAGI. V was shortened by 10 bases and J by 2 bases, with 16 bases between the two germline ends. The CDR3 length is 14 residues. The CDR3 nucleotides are TGTGCCACTCAACTTTGGACACCCACAGATACGCAGTATTTT. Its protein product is CATQLWTPTDTQYF.

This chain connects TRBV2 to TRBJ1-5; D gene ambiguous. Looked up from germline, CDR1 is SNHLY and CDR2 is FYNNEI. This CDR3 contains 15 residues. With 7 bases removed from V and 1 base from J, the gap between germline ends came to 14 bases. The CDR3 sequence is CASTSEGISNQPQHF. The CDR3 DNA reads TGTGCCAGCACTTCGGAGGGCATAAGCAATCAGCCCCAGCATTTT. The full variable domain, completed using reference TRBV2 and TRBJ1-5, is EPEVTQTPSHQVTQMGQEVILRCVPISNHLYFYWYRQILGQKVEFLVSFYNNEISEKSEIFDDQFSVERPDGSNFTLKIRSTKLEDSAMYFCASTSEGISNQPQHFGDGTRLSIL.

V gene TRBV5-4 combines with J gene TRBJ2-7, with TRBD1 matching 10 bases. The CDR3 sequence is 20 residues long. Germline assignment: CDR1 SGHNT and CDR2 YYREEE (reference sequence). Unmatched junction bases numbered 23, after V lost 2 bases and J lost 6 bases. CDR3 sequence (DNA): TGTGCCAGCAGCTTTTCGTCCTCCAGACAGGGGGCGGGGGGAAAGATCGAGCAGTACTTC. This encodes CASSFSSSRQGAGGKIEQYF.